The rows below give T cell receptor beta chains drawn from one sample of a study of cytomegalovirus exposure and HLA in healthy donors. Sequenced by immunoSEQ multiplex PCR; TCRdb stores in-frame clones only, minus some. The data hold 89,000 or so clones, with about 93% observed a single time. Sequencing used PBMCs. The receptors stem from a woman in her thirties in good health and CMV-seropositive. Each CDR3 is given with its conserved first and last residue.

V gene	J gene	CDR3 protein
TRBV5-1	TRBJ2-7	CASSAGPPVDEQYF
TRBV30	TRBJ1-4	CAWSVGGFGVKLFF
TRBV19	TRBJ2-2	CASSHRGMDTGELFF
TRBV5-6	TRBJ1-4	CASSIGTGGDEKLFF
TRBV7-2	TRBJ2-7	CASSSNRDRDHEQYF
TRBV5-5	TRBJ1-1	CASSLNQDSPNTEAFF
TRBV27	TRBJ2-1	CASSLYPAGVYNEQFF
TRBV5-1	TRBJ1-2	CASSFAPGQGDYGYTF
TRBV18	TRBJ2-3	CASSRTGPTTDTQYF
TRBV11-2	TRBJ2-7	CASSFGAGSYEQYF
TRBV28	TRBJ2-5	CASRKGAGTSGRRGETQYF
TRBV7-2	TRBJ2-1	CASSLAGLVSYNEQFF
TRBV5-8	TRBJ2-7	CASSSAGRWDEQYF
TRBV5-8	TRBJ2-3	CASSLVFRRDTQYF
TRBV21-1	TRBJ2-3	CASPIMGGRAGDTQYF
TRBV6-5	TRBJ1-1	CASSRTGGAEAFF
TRBV7-9	TRBJ2-6	CASRRSRDRVGANVLTF